The sequence of this TCR beta chain was determined in a study of early T cells in non-severe SARS-CoV-2 infection. This clonotype was observed many times. TCRdb re-analysed the 5' RACE reads in MiXCR, keeping a single row per CDR3 protein. The sample has approximately 63,000 distinct CDR3 sequences; 5.5% to 7% are singletons. CDR3 length equals 13 residues. Per the germline V gene, CDR1 is SGHVS and CDR2 is FQNEAQ. Trimming removed 5 bases at V and 0 bases at J, with 8 bases between. This receptor was taken from an adult who was a healthcare worker with PCR-confirmed SARS-CoV-2 infection or an uninfected control (not recorded which). The sample was whole blood, taken at baseline. The chain is built from TRBV7-8 and TRBJ2-7, with D possibly matching TRBD1 (5 bases). CDR3 in amino acids: CASSGRASYEQYF. CDR3 nucleotide sequence: TGTGCCAGCAGCGGCAGGGCCTCCTACGAGCAGTACTTC.